This T cell receptor (beta chain) is drawn from a study of shared clonotypes between healthy human individuals. Genomic DNA of every subset was divided equally among multiple immunoSEQ plates. Some clones are missing from TCRdb's copy, which holds only in-frame ones; the method was immunoSEQ multiplex PCR. Of fewer than 550,000 clones in the sample, 60% to 80% were seen once. Germline CDR1 reads GTSNPN; CDR2 reads SVGIG (reference sequence). Trimming removed 4 bases at V and 4 bases at J, with 13 bases between. The CDR3 sequence is 13 residues long. On this clone: Its target is not known.

Genomic DNA for unsorted samples, which was extracted with the QIAamp DNA Blood Mini kit, came from approximately 90 million PBMCs. Broader study findings: Blood was the sole source, and tissue repertoires probably differ. The low donor count limited represented genetic and exposure-history diversity.

Sequencing input: PBMCs. The sequence came from a woman aged 40 to 49 in good health. Some clones in this sample may be carry-over from other donors' samples. V gene TRBV30 combines with J gene TRBJ1-2; D remains unclear. The CDR3 nucleotides are TGTGCCTGGACTGAGGGCTTGTCCTATGGCTACACCTTC. It translates to CAWTEGLSYGYTF.